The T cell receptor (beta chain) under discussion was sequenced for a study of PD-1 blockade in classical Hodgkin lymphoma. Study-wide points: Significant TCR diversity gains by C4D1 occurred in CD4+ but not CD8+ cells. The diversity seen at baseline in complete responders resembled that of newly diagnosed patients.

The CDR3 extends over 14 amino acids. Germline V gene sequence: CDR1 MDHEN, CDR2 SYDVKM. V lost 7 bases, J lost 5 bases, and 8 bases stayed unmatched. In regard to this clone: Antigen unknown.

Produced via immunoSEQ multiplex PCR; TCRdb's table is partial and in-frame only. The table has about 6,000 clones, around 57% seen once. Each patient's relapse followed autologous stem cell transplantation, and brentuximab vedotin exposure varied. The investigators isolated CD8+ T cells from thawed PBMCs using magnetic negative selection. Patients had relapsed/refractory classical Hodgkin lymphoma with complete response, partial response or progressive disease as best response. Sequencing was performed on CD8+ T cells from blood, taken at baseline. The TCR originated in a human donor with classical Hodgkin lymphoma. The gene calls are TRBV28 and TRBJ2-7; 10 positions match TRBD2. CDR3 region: CASNPSGRQHEQYF. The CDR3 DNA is TGTGCCAGCAACCCTAGCGGGAGACAGCACGAGCAGTACTTC.